These 5 T cell receptor beta chains originate from one sample sequenced in a study of cytomegalovirus exposure and HLA in healthy donors. Researchers ran the PCR with 60 Vbeta and 13 Jbeta primers. This table comes from immunoSEQ multiplex PCR, and its TCRdb copy is limited to in-frame clones, with some not included. The table includes around 150,000 clones, around 72% detected once. The source material was PBMCs. These receptors were taken from a middle-aged man in good health and CMV-seronegative.

Points on this clone: One end of the junction varies from germline; a read error may be responsible. The rearrangement uses TRBV19 and TRBJ1-5; a weak D match, TRBD1 (5 bases). Germline loops: CDR1 LNHDA, CDR2 SQIVND (reference sequence). The CDR3 has 15 amino acids. The chain's CDR3 is CASRIGPQGNQPQHF. The CDR3 nucleotides read TGTGCCAGTAGAATAGGGCCACAGGGCAATCAGCCCCAGCATTTT.

The chain couples TRBV6-1 to TRBJ1-3; D gene unclear. V lost 1 base and J lost 11, with 12 bases in between. This CDR3 has 13 residues. Germline loops: CDR1 MNHNS, CDR2 SASEGT. CDR3 residues: CASSEEEDRPIYF. The CDR3 DNA sequence: TGTGCCAGCAGTGAAGAGGAGGATCGCCCCATATATTTT.

The rearrangement links TRBV19 to TRBJ2-3; D is undetermined. The V gene's germline CDR1 is LNHDA and CDR2 SQIVND (reference sequence). Trimming took 5 bases from V and 0 from J, leaving 12 bases between them. The CDR3 loop spans 15 amino acids. CDR3 DNA: TGTGCCAGTAGTCCCAGCACAGAAAGCACAGATACGCAGTATTTT. Translation gives CASSPSTESTDTQYF.

The chain carries TRBV9 and TRBJ2-7, with no clear D. The ends were cut back, 0 bases at V and 0 bases at J, with 7 bases in the middle. The germline gives CDR1 SGDLS, CDR2 YYNGEE. This CDR3 region has 14 residues. The CDR3 loop is CASSVGAGSYEQYF. In DNA form, the CDR3 reads TGTGCCAGCAGCGTAGGGGCAGGCTCCTACGAGCAGTACTTC.

Details on this clone: The same CDR3 also results from other DNA sequences found in this sample. The chain combines TRBV11-2 with TRBJ2-7, with 7 bases aligning to TRBD2. Trimming at V came to 3 bases and at J to 1 base, leaving 3 bases not matched to a gene. Germline-derived CDR1 and CDR2 are SGHAT and FQNNGV. This CDR3 contains 14 residues. The chain's CDR3 is CASSLGGRSYEQYF. In DNA, the CDR3 is TGTGCCAGCAGCTTGGGAGGGAGATCCTACGAGCAGTACTTC.